This T cell receptor (beta chain) came from a study of cytomegalovirus exposure and HLA in healthy donors. CDR3 size: 16 residues. Trimming removed 1 base from V and 0 bases from J, with 7 bases in between. Germline loops: CDR1 SGHVS, CDR2 FNYEAQ. Study results and limitations: Analyzed later, association rates of TCRs varied across HLA loci, with DRB1 most and HLA-C fewest.

To note about this clone: The antigen remains unidentified.

Both 60 Vbeta primers and 13 Jbeta primers went into the PCR. The protocol was immunoSEQ multiplex PCR, while the TCRdb copy is restricted to in-frame clones and leaves out a portion. The sample yields 100,000 to 150,000 clones, 75% to 85% seen once. What was sequenced was PBMCs. This receptor was obtained from a man in his forties in good health and CMV-seronegative. The chain has TRBV7-6 and TRBJ1-6; possibly TRBD1 for D (5 bases). The CDR3, as DNA: TGTGCCAGCAGCTTAGTTCAGGGCTCCTATAATTCACCCCTCCACTTT. It specifies CASSLVQGSYNSPLHF.